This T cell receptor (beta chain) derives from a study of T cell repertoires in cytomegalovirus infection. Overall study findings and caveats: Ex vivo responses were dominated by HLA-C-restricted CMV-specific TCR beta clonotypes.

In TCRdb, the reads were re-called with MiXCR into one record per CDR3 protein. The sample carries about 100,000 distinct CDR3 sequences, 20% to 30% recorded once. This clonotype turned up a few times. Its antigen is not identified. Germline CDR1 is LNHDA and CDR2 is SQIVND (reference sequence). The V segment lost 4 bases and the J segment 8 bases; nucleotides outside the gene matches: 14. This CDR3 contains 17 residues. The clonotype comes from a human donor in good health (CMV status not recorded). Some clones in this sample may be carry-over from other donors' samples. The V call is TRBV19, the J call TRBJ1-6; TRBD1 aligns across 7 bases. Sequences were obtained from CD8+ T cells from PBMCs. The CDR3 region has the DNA TGTGCCAGTAGTACTCGACAGGGTTCCTTTCCGCATTCACCCCTCCACTTT. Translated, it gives CASSTRQGSFPHSPLHF.